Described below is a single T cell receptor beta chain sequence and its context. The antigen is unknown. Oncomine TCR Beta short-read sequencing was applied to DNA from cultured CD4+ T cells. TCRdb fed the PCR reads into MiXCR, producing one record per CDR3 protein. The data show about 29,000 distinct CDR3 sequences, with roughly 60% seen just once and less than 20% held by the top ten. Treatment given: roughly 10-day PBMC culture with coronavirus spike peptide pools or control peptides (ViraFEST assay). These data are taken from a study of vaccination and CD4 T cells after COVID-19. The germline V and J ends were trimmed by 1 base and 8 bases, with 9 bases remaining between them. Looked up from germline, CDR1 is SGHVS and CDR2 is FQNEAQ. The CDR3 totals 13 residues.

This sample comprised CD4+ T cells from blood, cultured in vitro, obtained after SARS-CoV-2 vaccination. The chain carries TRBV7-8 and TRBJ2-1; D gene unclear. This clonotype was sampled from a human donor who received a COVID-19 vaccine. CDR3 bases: TGTGCCAGCAGCTTAGGAGCTGGGGATGAGCAGTTCTTC. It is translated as CASSLGAGDEQFF.